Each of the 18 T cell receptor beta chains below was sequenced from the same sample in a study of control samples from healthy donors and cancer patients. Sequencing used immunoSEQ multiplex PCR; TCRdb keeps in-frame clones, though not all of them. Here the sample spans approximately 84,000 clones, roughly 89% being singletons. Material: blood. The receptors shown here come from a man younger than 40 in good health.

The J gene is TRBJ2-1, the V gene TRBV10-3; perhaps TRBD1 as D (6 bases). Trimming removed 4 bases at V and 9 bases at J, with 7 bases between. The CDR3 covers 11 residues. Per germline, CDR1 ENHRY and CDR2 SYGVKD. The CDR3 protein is CAISVDSEQFF. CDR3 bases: TGTGCCATCAGTGTGGACAGTGAGCAGTTCTTC.

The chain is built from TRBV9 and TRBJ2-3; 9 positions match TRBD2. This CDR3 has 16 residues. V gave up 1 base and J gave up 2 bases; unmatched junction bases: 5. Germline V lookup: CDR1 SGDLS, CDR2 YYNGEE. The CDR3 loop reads CASSVLGGRDTDTQYF. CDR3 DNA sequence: TGTGCCAGCAGCGTATTGGGCGGGAGGGACACAGATACGCAGTATTTT.

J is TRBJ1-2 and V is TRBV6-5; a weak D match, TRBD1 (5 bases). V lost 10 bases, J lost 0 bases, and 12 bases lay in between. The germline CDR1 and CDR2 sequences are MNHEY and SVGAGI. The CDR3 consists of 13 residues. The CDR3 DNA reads TGTGCCACTGGGGGGGAAGCTAACTATGGCTACACCTTC. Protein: CATGGEANYGYTF.

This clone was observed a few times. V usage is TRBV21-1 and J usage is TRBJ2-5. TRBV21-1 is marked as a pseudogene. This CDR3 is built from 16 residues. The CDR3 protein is CASSKEEKGMAETQYF. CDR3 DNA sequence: TGTGCCAGCAGCAAAGAGGAAAAGGGAATGGCCGAGACCCAGTACTTC.

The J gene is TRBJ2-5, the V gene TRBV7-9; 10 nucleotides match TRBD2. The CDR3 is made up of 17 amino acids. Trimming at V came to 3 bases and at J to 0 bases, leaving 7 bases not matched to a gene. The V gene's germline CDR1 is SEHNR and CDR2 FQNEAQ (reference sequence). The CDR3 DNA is TGTGCCAGCAGCTTTGCGGGAGCGGGAGGGTACCAAGAGACCCAGTACTTC. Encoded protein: CASSFAGAGGYQETQYF.

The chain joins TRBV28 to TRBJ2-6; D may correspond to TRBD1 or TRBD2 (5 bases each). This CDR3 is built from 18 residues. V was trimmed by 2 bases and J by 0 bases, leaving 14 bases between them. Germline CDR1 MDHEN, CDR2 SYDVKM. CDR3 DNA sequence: TGTGCCAGCAGTTTACTCCGGGACGCACGCTCTGGGGCCAACGTCCTGACTTTC. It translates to CASSLLRDARSGANVLTF.

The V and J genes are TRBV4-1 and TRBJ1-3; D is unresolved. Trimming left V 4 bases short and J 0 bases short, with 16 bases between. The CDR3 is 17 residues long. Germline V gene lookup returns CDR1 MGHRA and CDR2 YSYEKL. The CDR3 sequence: CASSRRGSQGSGNTIYF. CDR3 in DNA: TGCGCCAGCAGCCGTCGTGGCTCACAAGGCTCTGGAAACACCATATATTTT.

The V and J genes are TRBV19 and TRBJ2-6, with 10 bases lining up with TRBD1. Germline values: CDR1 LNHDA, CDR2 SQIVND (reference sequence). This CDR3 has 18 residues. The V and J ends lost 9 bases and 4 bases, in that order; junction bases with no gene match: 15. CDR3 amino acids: CASRPTDRGLSGANVLTF. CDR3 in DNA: TGTGCCAGCAGACCAACCGACAGGGGGCTATCCGGGGCCAACGTCCTGACTTTC. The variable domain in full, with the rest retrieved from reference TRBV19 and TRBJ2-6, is DGGITQSPKYLFRKEGQNVTLSCEQNLNHDAMYWYRQDPGQGLRLIYYSQIVNDFQKGDIAEGYSVSREKKESFPLTVTSAQKNPTAFYLCASRPTDRGLSGANVLTFGAGSRLTVL.

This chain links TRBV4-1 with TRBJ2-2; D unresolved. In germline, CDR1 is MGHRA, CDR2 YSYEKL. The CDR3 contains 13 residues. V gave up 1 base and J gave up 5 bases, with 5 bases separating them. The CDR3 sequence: CASSQVLTGELFF. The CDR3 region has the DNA TGCGCCAGCAGCCAAGTTCTGACCGGGGAGCTGTTTTTT.

CDR3 nucleotides: TGTGCCAGCAGCGTAGGTCGGGGGACGGCTGAAGCTTTCTTT. Translating it yields CASSVGRGTAEAFF. The rearrangement uses TRBV9 and TRBJ1-1; maybe TRBD1 (5 bases). Germline CDR1 reads SGDLS; CDR2 reads YYNGEE. The CDR3 is made up of 14 amino acids. Trimming took 0 bases from V and 6 from J, leaving 12 bases between them.

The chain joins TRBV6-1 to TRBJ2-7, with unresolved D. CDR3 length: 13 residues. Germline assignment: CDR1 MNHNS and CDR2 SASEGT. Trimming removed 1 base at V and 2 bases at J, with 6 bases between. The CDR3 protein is CASSEGLAYEQYF. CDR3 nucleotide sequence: TGTGCCAGCAGTGAAGGGTTAGCCTACGAGCAGTACTTC.

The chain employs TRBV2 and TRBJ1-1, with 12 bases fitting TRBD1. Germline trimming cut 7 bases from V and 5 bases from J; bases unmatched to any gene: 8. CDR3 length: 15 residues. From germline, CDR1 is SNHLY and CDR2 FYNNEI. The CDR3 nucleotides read TGTGCCAGCATGGGGGACAGGGGGCGTTCTACTGAAGCTTTCTTT. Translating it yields CASMGDRGRSTEAFF.

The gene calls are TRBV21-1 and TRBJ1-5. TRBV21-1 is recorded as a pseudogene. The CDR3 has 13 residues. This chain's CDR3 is CASPLGRDQPQHF. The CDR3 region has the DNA TGTGCCAGCCCTCTCGGACGGGATCAGCCCCAGCATTTT.

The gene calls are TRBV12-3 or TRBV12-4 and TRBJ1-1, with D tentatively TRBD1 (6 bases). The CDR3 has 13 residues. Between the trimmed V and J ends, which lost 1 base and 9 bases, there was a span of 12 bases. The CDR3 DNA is TGTGCCAGCAGTTTAGAGATACAGGGTAAAGCTTTCTTT. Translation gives CASSLEIQGKAFF.

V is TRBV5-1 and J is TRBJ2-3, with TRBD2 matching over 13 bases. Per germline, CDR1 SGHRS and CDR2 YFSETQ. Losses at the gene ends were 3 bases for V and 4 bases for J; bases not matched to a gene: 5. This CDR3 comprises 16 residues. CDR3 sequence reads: CASSSGLAGAADTQYF. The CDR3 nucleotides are TGCGCCAGCAGCTCAGGACTAGCGGGAGCTGCAGATACGCAGTATTTT.

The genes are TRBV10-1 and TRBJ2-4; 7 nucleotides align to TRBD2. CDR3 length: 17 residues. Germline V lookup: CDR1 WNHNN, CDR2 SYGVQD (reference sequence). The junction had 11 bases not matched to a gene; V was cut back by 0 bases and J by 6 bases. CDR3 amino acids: CASSESHPRLAVNIQYF. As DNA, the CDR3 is TGCGCCAGCAGTGAGTCACATCCCAGACTAGCCGTAAACATTCAGTACTTC.

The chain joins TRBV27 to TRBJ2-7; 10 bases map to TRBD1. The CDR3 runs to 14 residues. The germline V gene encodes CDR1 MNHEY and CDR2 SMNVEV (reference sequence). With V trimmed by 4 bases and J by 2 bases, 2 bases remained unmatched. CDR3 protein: CASSWDRGPYEQYF. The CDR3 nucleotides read TGTGCCAGCAGTTGGGACAGGGGACCCTACGAGCAGTACTTC.

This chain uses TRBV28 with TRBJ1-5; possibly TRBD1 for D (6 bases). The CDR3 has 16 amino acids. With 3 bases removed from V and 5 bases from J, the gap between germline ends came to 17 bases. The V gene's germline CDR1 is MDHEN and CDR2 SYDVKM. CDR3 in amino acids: CASSLKRDIQYQPQHF. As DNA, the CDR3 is TGTGCCAGCAGTTTGAAAAGGGACATCCAGTATCAGCCCCAGCATTTT.